Below are 27 T cell receptor beta chains sequenced from a single sample in a study of T cells in Graves' hyperthyroidism and ophthalmopathy. From RNA transcripts, TCR beta CDR3 regions were amplified. RT-PCR in the first round (using the HTBI primer set) targeted the TCR CDR3. One entry per CDR3 protein, called by TCRdb with MiXCR from the multiplex PCR reads. The sample carries 300,000 to 400,000 distinct CDR3 sequences, about 15% recorded once. Sequencing was done on a sample of blood. The receptors stem from a woman aged 25 to 39 with Graves' hyperthyroidism.

This clonotype was observed at least ten times. This chain links TRBV12-3 or TRBV12-4 with TRBJ2-7; D possibly corresponds to TRBD2 (5 bases). The CDR3 consists of 14 residues. The ends were cut back, 6 bases at V and 3 bases at J, with 15 bases in the middle. As DNA, the CDR3 is TGTGCCAGCAGGTCCCAAGCGGAAAGCTACGAGCAGTACTTC. Protein sequence: CASRSQAESYEQYF.

This chain joins TRBV7-9 and TRBJ1-2; D is uncertain. CDR1 and CDR2 from the germline V gene are SEHNR and FQNEAQ (reference sequence). Trimming stripped 1 base from V and 8 bases from J, with 8 bases between. This CDR3 contains 12 residues. CDR3 in amino acids: CASSLVSGGYTF. CDR3 bases: TGTGCCAGCAGCTTAGTAAGCGGGGGCTACACCTTC.

This clonotype came up many times. The chain couples TRBV6-1 to TRBJ1-1; TRBD1 might be the D (5 bases). Trimming stripped 7 bases from V and 2 bases from J, with 11 bases between. The CDR3 covers 13 residues. Per germline, CDR1 MNHNS and CDR2 SASEGT. The CDR3 DNA sequence: TGTGCCAGCACCGAGACAGTCAACACTGAAGCTTTCTTT. Amino acid sequence: CASTETVNTEAFF.

The CDR3 nucleotides are TGTGCCAGCTCACCCCCTACGGGAGGGCCGGTCGGGGAGCAGTTCTTC. Its protein product is CASSPPTGGPVGEQFF. J is TRBJ2-1 and V is TRBV18; 8 bases are a match to TRBD2. The ends lost 3 bases at V and 10 bases at J; junction bases unmatched: 14. Germline CDR1 KGHSH, CDR2 LQKENI. CDR3 length equals 16 residues.

Concerning this clonotype: Just one base apart from a much larger clone, this may be a read error. CDR3 sequence (DNA): TGTGCCAGCAGGGGGACGGGTGAGCAGTTCTTC. Amino acid sequence: CASRGTGEQFF. The chain has TRBV6-1 and TRBJ2-1; D could derive from TRBD1 or TRBD2 (5 bases each). V dropped 6 bases and J dropped 9 bases, with 9 bases sitting between them. Germline V gene sequence: CDR1 MNHNS, CDR2 SASEGT. There are 11 residues in the CDR3.

This clonotype has a count of ten or more. The J gene is TRBJ2-5, the V gene TRBV7-2; no clear D. Germline-derived CDR1 and CDR2 are SGHTA and FQGNSA. V was clipped by 11 bases and J by 4 bases, with 14 bases between them. The CDR3 contains 12 residues. The CDR3 sequence is CASGSATETQYF. The CDR3 bases are TGTGCCTCTGGGTCAGCCACAGAGACCCAGTACTTC.

A few counts support this clonotype. The genes are TRBV2 and TRBJ1-2, with 8 bases matching TRBD1. The CDR3 length is 15 residues. V lost 0 bases and J lost 7; bases outside the gene matches: 7. From germline, CDR1 is SNHLY and CDR2 FYNNEI. DNA for the CDR3: TGTGCCAGCAGTGAAGCCACAGGGGGTGTTCTTGGCTACACCTTC. Translated: CASSEATGGVLGYTF.

This clonotype was counted ten times or more. This chain links TRBV7-9 with TRBJ2-7, with TRBD1 identical over 7 bases. CDR1 SEHNR and CDR2 FQNEAQ come from the germline V gene (reference sequence). There are 15 residues in the CDR3. V trimming: 1 base; J trimming: 0 bases; junction bases outside the gene matches: 3. CDR3 nucleotides: TGTGCCAGCAGCTTAGGGACAGGTAGCTCCTACGAGCAGTACTTC. Translated, it gives CASSLGTGSSYEQYF.

As for this clonotype: With a much larger clone just one base away, this may be a read error. The chain combines TRBV20-1 with TRBJ2-3; TRBD2 matches at 12 bases. The germline V gene has CDR1 DFQATT and CDR2 SNEGSKA (reference sequence). After removal of 7 bases from V and 4 bases from J, the junction contained 9 bases not matched to a gene. The CDR3 sequence is 15 residues long. The CDR3 reads CSVILTSGSADTQYF. Here the CDR3 DNA reads TGCAGTGTTATATTGACTAGCGGGAGCGCAGATACGCAGTATTTT.

J is TRBJ1-5 and V is TRBV7-2, with D maybe TRBD1 (5 bases). V shed 1 base and J shed 6 bases, with 10 bases lying between them. CDR3 length: 14 residues. Looked up from germline, CDR1 is SGHTA and CDR2 is FQGNSA. As DNA, the CDR3 is TGTGCCAGCAGCTTAGATGTCGGGGGTCAGCCCCAGCATTTT. The encoded protein is CASSLDVGGQPQHF.

The chain combines TRBV28 with TRBJ1-3, with D uncertain. The CDR3 spans 17 residues. V gave up 3 bases and J gave up 0 bases, with 15 bases separating them. Per the germline V gene, CDR1 is MDHEN and CDR2 is SYDVKM. CDR3 amino acids: CASSFGRQIVSGNTIYF. The CDR3 nucleotides are TGTGCCAGCAGTTTCGGCAGACAAATCGTCTCTGGAAACACCATATATTTT. The full variable domain, in which reference TRBV28 and TRBJ1-3 provide the parts outside the CDR3, is DVKVTQSSRYLVKRTGEKVFLECVQDMDHENMFWYRQDPGLGLRLIYFSYDVKMKEKGDIPEGYSVSREKKERFSLILESASTNQTSMYLCASSFGRQIVSGNTIYFGEGSWLTVV.

This clonotype was detected a few times. This chain joins TRBV11-3 and TRBJ2-1; 7 nucleotides match TRBD2. The CDR3 spans 15 residues. The germline CDR1 and CDR2 sequences are SGHNT and YENEEA. J was trimmed by 4 bases and V by 5 bases; bases with no gene match: 8. CDR3 residues: CASSGGAGVYNEQFF. The CDR3 bases are TGTGCCAGCAGCGGCGGGGCGGGAGTTTACAATGAGCAGTTCTTC.

This clonotype came up many times. The chain links TRBV2 to TRBJ2-2, with D unclear. From germline, CDR1 is SNHLY and CDR2 FYNNEI. The V gene lost 8 bases and the J gene lost 6 bases, with 7 bases spanning the gap. The CDR3 has 11 amino acids. The chain's CDR3 is CASRPSGELFF. CDR3 coding DNA: TGTGCCAGCCGCCCTTCCGGGGAGCTGTTTTTT.

In the case of this clonotype: This clone may be a read error of a much larger clone one base away. The rearrangement links TRBV6-1 to TRBJ1-2, with D hard to call. The length of the CDR3 is 13 residues. Germline CDR1 reads MNHNS; CDR2 reads SASEGT. The DNA of the CDR3 is TGTGCCAGCAGTGAACGCAGGAACTGTGGCTACACCTTC. Residues: CASSERRNCGYTF.

This clonotype was counted a few times. The V gene is TRBV11-2, the J gene TRBJ2-7; D not resolved. V shed 0 bases and J shed 6 bases, with 3 bases lying between them. This CDR3 contains 11 residues. Germline loops: CDR1 SGHAT, CDR2 FQNNGV. CDR3 in amino acids: CASSLDTEQYF. For the CDR3, the DNA is TGTGCCAGCAGCTTAGATACCGAGCAGTACTTC.

This clonotype was seen more than once but under ten times. The chain employs TRBV6-1 and TRBJ1-2; 7 nucleotides match TRBD1. The CDR3 consists of 13 residues. Germline CDR1 MNHNS, CDR2 SASEGT. Trimming at V came to 6 bases and at J to 3 bases, leaving 4 bases not matched to a gene. The CDR3 sequence is CASRAGTDYGYTF. The CDR3 coding sequence is TGTGCCAGCAGGGCCGGGACAGACTATGGCTACACCTTC.

This clonotype was counted once. The chain combines TRBV28 with TRBJ2-1; the D is unclear. The CDR3 extends over 14 amino acids. The germline V gene has CDR1 MDHEN and CDR2 SYDVKM. The CDR3 loop reads CAHSRVSSYNEQFF. CDR3 in DNA: TGTGCGCACTCCCGGGTTAGCTCCTACAATGAGCAGTTCTTC.

This clonotype has at least ten counts. The gene calls are TRBV27 and TRBJ1-1; maybe TRBD1 (5 bases). The CDR3 extends over 13 amino acids. Trimming left V 6 bases short and J 5 bases short, with 13 bases between. In germline, CDR1 is MNHEY, CDR2 SMNVEV (reference sequence). For the CDR3, the DNA is TGTGCCAGCAGCTGGGACGATAGGACTGAAGCTTTCTTT. It encodes CASSWDDRTEAFF.

This clonotype appeared many times. The chain links TRBV28 to TRBJ2-3, with D possibly TRBD1 on 6 matching bases. The V gene lost 8 bases and the J gene lost 2 bases, with 11 bases spanning the gap. Germline CDR1 MDHEN, CDR2 SYDVKM. CDR3 length: 13 amino acids. The CDR3 is CASGRDNTDTQYF. The CDR3 coding sequence is TGTGCCAGCGGCCGGGACAACACAGATACGCAGTATTTT.

This clonotype was recorded at least ten times. This chain connects TRBV2 to TRBJ2-2; 11 bases fit TRBD2. Germline-derived CDR1 and CDR2 are SNHLY and FYNNEI. Trimming cost V 8 bases and J 7 bases; bases outside gene matches: 9. CDR3 length: 15 amino acids. The CDR3, as DNA: TGTGCCAGCGCCAAGCTAGCGGGAGGTGTCGGGGAGCTGTTTTTT. Translation gives CASAKLAGGVGELFF.

This clonotype has just a few counts. The chain uses TRBV20-1 and TRBJ2-5; perhaps D is TRBD1 or TRBD2 (6 bases each). The V end lost 6 bases, the J end lost 5 bases, and 22 bases lay between the germline ends. This CDR3 has 15 residues. Germline V gene lookup returns CDR1 DFQATT and CDR2 SNEGSKA (reference sequence). This CDR3 reads CSAEPTGAQTETQYF. The CDR3 region has the DNA TGCAGTGCCGAACCCACGGGGGCCCAGACGGAGACCCAGTACTTC.

The table lists this clonotype with many counts. V gene TRBV30 combines with J gene TRBJ1-1; D unresolved. Trimming left V 0 bases short and J 8 bases short, with 13 bases between. The CDR3 extends over 13 amino acids. Germline assignment: CDR1 GTSNPN and CDR2 SVGIG (reference sequence). The CDR3 region is CAWSVPPGREAFF. The CDR3 DNA reads TGTGCCTGGAGTGTACCCCCGGGCAGAGAAGCTTTCTTT.

The genes are TRBV20-1 and TRBJ2-2, with TRBD1 as a possible D gene (5 bases). Trimming cost V 1 base and J 2 bases, with 20 bases left between them. The CDR3 covers 18 residues. From germline, CDR1 is DFQATT and CDR2 SNEGSKA (reference sequence). CDR3 sequence: CSARGLRTRIGNTGELFF. CDR3 in DNA: TGCAGTGCTAGAGGTTTAAGGACACGAATCGGAAACACCGGGGAGCTGTTTTTT.

This clonotype has a count of ten or more. The chain combines TRBV12-3 or TRBV12-4 with TRBJ2-1; possibly TRBD1 for D (7 bases). V was clipped by 2 bases and J by 3 bases, with 11 bases between them. The CDR3 contains 15 residues. In DNA, the CDR3 is TGTGCCAGCAGTTTAAGGCGGGACAGCTACAATGAGCAGTTCTTC. This gives the protein CASSLRRDSYNEQFF.

This clonotype was counted at least ten times. The CDR3 DNA follows: TGTGCCAGTAGTATCGAGGACCAGTCCTACAATGAGCAGTTCTTC. Translation: CASSIEDQSYNEQFF. The V and J genes are TRBV19 and TRBJ2-1; D ambiguous. Trimming removed 3 bases at V and 1 base at J, with 10 bases between. The CDR3 runs 15 residues. The germline V gene has CDR1 LNHDA and CDR2 SQIVND (reference sequence).

The V and J genes are TRBV11-2 and TRBJ2-3; D is perhaps TRBD1 or TRBD2 (6 bases each). Germline CDR1 SGHAT, CDR2 FQNNGV. This CDR3 spans 15 amino acids. Trimming left V 3 bases short and J 4 bases short, with 14 bases between. As DNA, the CDR3 is TGTGCCAGCAGCTTTGGGGGGCTGAGAGCAGATACGCAGTATTTT. The encoded protein is CASSFGGLRADTQYF.

This clonotype was seen many times. V gene TRBV5-6 combines with J gene TRBJ2-5, with TRBD2 as a possible D gene (5 bases). The CDR3 extends over 12 amino acids. The ends were cut back, 4 bases at V and 1 base at J, with 5 bases in the middle. CDR1 is SGHDT, CDR2 YYEEEE, per germline. The CDR3 is CASSRGQETQYF. In DNA, the CDR3 is TGTGCCAGCAGCCGGGGCCAAGAGACCCAGTACTTC.